The rows below give T cell receptor beta chains drawn from one sample of a study of blood T cell repertoires in COVID-19. The assay was immunoSEQ multiplex PCR, and TCRdb's table has in-frame clones only and misses some. The data hold under 200,000 clones, with approximately 90% observed a single time. Material for sequencing was peripheral blood. The receptor source for this set is a woman of 80 years or more in a cohort sampled during active or convalescent COVID-19. The CDR3 runs from the conserved cysteine through the conserved F or W. The D gene is left open where the match is weak. Size is omitted from some rows. Given values are once, few, many or a class for expanded clones.

V gene	J gene	D gene	CDR3 length	clone size	CDR3 protein	CDR3 DNA
TRBV5-1	TRBJ1-1	.	15	few	CASSLDGGMNTEAFF	TGCGCCAGCAGCTTGGATGGTGGCATGAACACTGAAGCTTTCTTT
TRBV28	TRBJ2-7	TRBD2	16	.	CASRVLGSGATYEQYF	TGTGCCAGCAGAGTCTTGGGAAGCGGGGCCACCTACGAGCAGTACTTC
TRBV6-2/TRBV6-3	TRBJ1-2	TRBD1	15	.	CASSKPFGQGHGYTF	TGTGCCAGCAGTAAACCTTTTGGACAGGGCCATGGCTACACCTTC
TRBV11-3	TRBJ2-6	.	19	once	CASSPDGFQALSGANVLTF	TGTGCCAGCAGCCCAGATGGCTTTCAGGCCCTCTCTGGGGCCAACGTCCTGACTTTC
TRBV24-1	TRBJ1-5	TRBD1	15	.	CATSEPGQGFQPQHF	TGTGCCACCAGTGAACCGGGACAGGGATTTCAGCCCCAGCATTTT
TRBV4-1	TRBJ2-1	.	14	.	CASSQGMTSNEQFF	TGCGCCAGCAGCCAGGGGATGACTAGCAATGAGCAGTTCTTC
TRBV19	TRBJ1-2	TRBD1	14	.	CASIRDRGIYGYTF	TGTGCCAGTATCCGGGACAGGGGCATCTATGGCTACACCTTC
TRBV2	TRBJ1-1	.	19	.	CASSPPRTLMTGVNTEAFF	TGTGCCAGCAGTCCCCCCCGGACCCTCATGACAGGAGTGAACACTGAAGCTTTCTTT
TRBV5-1	TRBJ2-2	.	15	.	CASSFGSGGTGELFF	TGCGCCAGCAGCTTTGGTAGCGGAGGCACCGGGGAGCTGTTTTTT
TRBV19	TRBJ2-5	TRBD1	14	.	CASRDRGLQETQYF	TGTGCCAGCCGGGACAGGGGGCTCCAAGAGACCCAGTACTTC
TRBV29-1	TRBJ2-6	TRBD2	17	few	CSAVRQAGSSGANVLTF	TGCAGCGCTGTCCGACAAGCGGGGAGCTCTGGGGCCAACGTCCTGACTTTC
TRBV5-1	TRBJ1-1	.	15	.	CASSSDRTMNTEAFF	TGCGCCAGCAGCTCGGACAGAACTATGAACACTGAAGCTTTCTTT
TRBV14	TRBJ1-6	.	13	many	CASREQGGSPLHF	TGTGCCAGCCGAGAACAGGGCGGTTCACCCCTCCACTTT
TRBV27	TRBJ1-3	.	15	.	CASSPGRITGNTIYF	TGTGCCAGCAGTCCCGGCAGGATTACTGGAAACACCATATATTTT
TRBV21-1	TRBJ2-3	.	16	.	CASSKSLWRAGDTQYF	TGTGCCAGCAGCAAAAGTCTGTGGAGGGCGGGGGATACGCAGTATTTT
TRBV10-1	TRBJ2-3	TRBD2	17	.	CASSEELSGGALDTQYF	TGCGCCAGCAGTGAGGAATTAAGCGGGGGGGCCTTGGATACGCAGTATTTT
TRBV28	TRBJ1-4	TRBD1	14	once	CASNSDRGLGKLFF	TGTGCCAGCAACTCGGACAGGGGGCTTGGAAAACTGTTTTTT
TRBV7-6	TRBJ1-6	TRBD1	17	.	CASSLWTGGAGHSPLHF	TGTGCCAGCAGCTTATGGACAGGGGGCGCAGGCCATTCACCCCTCCACTTT
TRBV19	TRBJ1-5	TRBD1	15	once	CASSINRGFLQPQHF	TGTGCCAGTAGTATAAACAGGGGTTTCCTTCAGCCCCAGCATTTT
TRBV6-5	TRBJ2-1	TRBD2	15	.	CASSYSRTSAVEQFF	TGTGCCAGCAGTTACTCGAGAACTAGCGCGGTAGAGCAGTTCTTC
TRBV11-2	TRBJ2-3	.	15	.	CASSLIPGGTDTQYF	TGTGCCAGCTCCCTTATCCCGGGGGGCACAGATACGCAGTATTTT
TRBV7-9	TRBJ1-4	.	14	.	CASSLISSNEKLFF	TGTGCCAGCAGCTTAATCTCTTCTAATGAAAAACTGTTTTTT
TRBV28	TRBJ1-5	TRBD1	17	.	CASSWGTGYLSNQPQHF	TGTGCCAGCAGTTGGGGGACAGGGTACCTTAGCAATCAGCCCCAGCATTTT
TRBV11-2	TRBJ1-1	TRBD1	18	.	CASSLIRRLGQLNTEAFF	TGTGCCAGCAGCTTAATACGCCGATTGGGACAGCTGAACACTGAAGCTTTCTTT
TRBV6-5	TRBJ1-2	.	13	.	CASSYGAGYGYTF	TGTGCCAGCAGTTACGGGGCAGGGTATGGCTACACCTTC
TRBV28	TRBJ1-1	TRBD1	16	.	CASSAPRPGQGKVAFF	TGTGCCAGCAGTGCACCCCGTCCGGGACAGGGAAAGGTTGCTTTCTTT
TRBV19	TRBJ1-2	TRBD1	15	.	CASSIGGTANYGYTF	TGTGCCAGTAGTATAGGGGGGACAGCTAACTATGGCTACACCTTC
TRBV2	TRBJ2-7	.	14	.	CASRRQVISYEQYF	TGTGCCAGCAGGCGACAGGTAATCTCCTACGAGCAGTACTTC
TRBV19	TRBJ1-2	.	12	once	CASIQGSSGYTF	TGTGCCAGTATACAGGGAAGTAGCGGCTACACCTTC
TRBV5-1	TRBJ2-3	.	14	once	CASSLEDFTDTQYF	TGCGCCAGCAGCTTGGAGGACTTCACAGATACGCAGTATTTT
TRBV5-4	TRBJ2-1	.	16	once	CASSLVRQRTYNEQFF	TGTGCCAGCAGCTTGGTTCGACAGAGAACCTACAATGAGCAGTTCTTC
TRBV28	TRBJ2-2	TRBD2	15	few	CASSPGLARTGELFF	TGTGCCAGCAGTCCGGGACTAGCCAGAACCGGGGAGCTGTTTTTT
TRBV27	TRBJ2-1	TRBD1	17	.	CASSFEGTGSSYNEQFF	TGTGCCAGCAGTTTCGAGGGGACAGGGAGCTCCTACAATGAGCAGTTCTTC
TRBV25-1	TRBJ2-3	.	17	once	CASVFSSEGGVTDTQYF	TGTGCCAGCGTCTTTTCATCCGAGGGGGGGGTCACAGATACGCAGTATTTT
TRBV2	TRBJ2-5	TRBD2	15	.	CASKGTSGQQETQYF	TGTGCCAGCAAGGGGACTAGCGGGCAACAAGAGACCCAGTACTTC
TRBV6-5	TRBJ2-7	TRBD2	15	.	CASSLVRAGAYEQYF	TGTGCCAGCAGTCTTGTGAGGGCGGGGGCCTACGAGCAGTACTTC
TRBV11-3	TRBJ1-1	TRBD1	14	.	CASSLDATGAPEGF	TGTGCCAGCAGCTTAGATGCGACAGGGGCCCCCGAGGGCTTT
TRBV10-3	TRBJ1-1	.	14	.	CAISEYSGGTEAFF	TGTGCCATCAGTGAGTATAGCGGGGGCACTGAAGCTTTCTTT
TRBV7-8	TRBJ1-3	.	19	.	CASSLALATPAGSGNTIYF	TGTGCCAGCAGCTTAGCGTTAGCGACCCCTGCAGGCTCTGGAAACACCATATATTTT
TRBV30	TRBJ1-2	.	14	.	CAWSVGNWAEGYTF	TGTGCCTGGAGTGTAGGAAATTGGGCAGAGGGCTACACCTTC
TRBV5-1	TRBJ1-2	TRBD1	14	.	CASSLGQGSYGYTF	TGCGCCAGCAGCTTGGGACAGGGTAGCTATGGCTACACCTTC
TRBV4-1	TRBJ1-4	.	16	.	CASSQRGRKGNEKLFF	TGCGCCAGCAGCCAACGCGGACGGAAGGGGAATGAAAAACTGTTTTTT
TRBV4-1	TRBJ1-5	.	15	.	CASSQVQGPNQPQHF	TGCGCCAGCAGCCAAGTGCAGGGGCCCAATCAGCCCCAGCATTTT
TRBV7-9	TRBJ1-1	.	12	.	CASIQMSGSAFF	TGTGCCAGCATCCAAATGAGCGGGTCGGCTTTCTTT